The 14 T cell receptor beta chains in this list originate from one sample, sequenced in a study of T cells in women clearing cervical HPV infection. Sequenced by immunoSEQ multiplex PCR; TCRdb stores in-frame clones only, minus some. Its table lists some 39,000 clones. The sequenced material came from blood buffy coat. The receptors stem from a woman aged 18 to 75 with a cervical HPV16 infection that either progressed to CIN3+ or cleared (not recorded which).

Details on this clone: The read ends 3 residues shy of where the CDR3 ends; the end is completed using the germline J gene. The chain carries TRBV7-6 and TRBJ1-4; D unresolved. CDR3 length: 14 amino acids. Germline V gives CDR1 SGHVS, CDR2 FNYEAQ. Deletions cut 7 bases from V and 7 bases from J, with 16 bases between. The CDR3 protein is CASMQNAGGEKLFF. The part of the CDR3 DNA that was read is TGTGCCAGCATGCAAAACGCAGGTGGTGAAAAA.

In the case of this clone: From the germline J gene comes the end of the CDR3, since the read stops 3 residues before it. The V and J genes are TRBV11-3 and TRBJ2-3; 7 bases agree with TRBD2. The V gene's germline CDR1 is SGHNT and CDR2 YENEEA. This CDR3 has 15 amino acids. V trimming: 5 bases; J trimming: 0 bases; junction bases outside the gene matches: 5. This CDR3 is CASSPGLDSTDTQYF. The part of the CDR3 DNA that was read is TGTGCCAGCAGCCCTGGACTAGATAGCACAGATACG. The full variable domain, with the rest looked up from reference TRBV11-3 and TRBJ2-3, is EAGVVQSPRYKIIEKKQPVAFWCNPISGHNTLYWYLQNLGQGPELLIRYENEEAVDDSQLPKDRFSAERLKGVDSTLKIQPAELGDSAVYLCASSPGLDSTDTQYFGPGTRLTVL.

The CDR3 bases that were read are TGCAGCGCCGAGACAGGGGGCGGACAGCCG. This codes for CSAETGGGQP. The CDR3 in full is CSAETGGGQPQYF. The chain carries TRBV29-1 and TRBJ2-3; 10 nucleotides match TRBD1. The CDR3 end lies 3 residues beyond the end of the read and is filled in from the germline J gene. Germline assignment: CDR1 SQVTM and CDR2 ANQGSEA. The CDR3 sequence is 13 residues long.

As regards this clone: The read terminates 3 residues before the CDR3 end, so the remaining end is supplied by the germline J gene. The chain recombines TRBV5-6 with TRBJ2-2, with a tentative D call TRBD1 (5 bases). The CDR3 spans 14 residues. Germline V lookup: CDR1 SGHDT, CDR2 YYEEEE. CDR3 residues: CASSLGQGSSPLFF. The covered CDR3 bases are TGTGCCAGCAGCTTGGGGCAGGGATCTTCACCG.

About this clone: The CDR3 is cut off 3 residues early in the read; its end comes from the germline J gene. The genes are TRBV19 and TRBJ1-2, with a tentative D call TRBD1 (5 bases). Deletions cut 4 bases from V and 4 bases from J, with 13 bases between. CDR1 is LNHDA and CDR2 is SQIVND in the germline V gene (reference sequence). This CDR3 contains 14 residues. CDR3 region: CASSRGGSLYGYTF. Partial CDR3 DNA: TGTGCCAGTAGTAGGGGCGGCAGTCTCTATGGC.

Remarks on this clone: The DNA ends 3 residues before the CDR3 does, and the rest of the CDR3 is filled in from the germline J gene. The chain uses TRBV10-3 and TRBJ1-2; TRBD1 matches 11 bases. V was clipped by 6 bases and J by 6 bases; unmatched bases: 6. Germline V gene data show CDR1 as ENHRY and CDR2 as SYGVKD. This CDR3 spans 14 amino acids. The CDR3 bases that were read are TGTGCCATCAGCAAGGGACAGGGGGAAGATGGC. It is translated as CAISKGQGEDG. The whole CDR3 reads CAISKGQGEDGYTF.

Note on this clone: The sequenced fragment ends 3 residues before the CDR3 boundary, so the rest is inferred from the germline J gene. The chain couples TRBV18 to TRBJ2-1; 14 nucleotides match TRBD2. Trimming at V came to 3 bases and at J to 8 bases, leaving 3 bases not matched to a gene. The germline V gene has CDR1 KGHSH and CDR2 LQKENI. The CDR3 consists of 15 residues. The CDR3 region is CASSPGLAGGYEQFF. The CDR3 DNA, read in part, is TGTGCCAGCTCACCCGGACTAGCGGGGGGTTATGAG.

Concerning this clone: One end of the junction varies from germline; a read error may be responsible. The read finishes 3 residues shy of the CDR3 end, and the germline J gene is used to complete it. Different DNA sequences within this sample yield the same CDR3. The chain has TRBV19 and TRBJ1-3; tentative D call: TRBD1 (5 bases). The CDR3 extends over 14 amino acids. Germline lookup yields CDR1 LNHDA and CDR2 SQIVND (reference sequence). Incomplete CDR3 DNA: TGTGCCAGTAGTAGCGGGGCCTCTGGAAACACT. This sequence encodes CASSSGASGNT. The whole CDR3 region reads CASSSGASGNTIYF.

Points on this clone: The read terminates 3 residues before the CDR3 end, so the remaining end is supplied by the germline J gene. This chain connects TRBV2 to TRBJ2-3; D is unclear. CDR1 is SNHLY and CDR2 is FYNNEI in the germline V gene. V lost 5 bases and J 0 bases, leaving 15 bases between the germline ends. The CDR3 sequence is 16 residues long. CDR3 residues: CASSNHPGGSTDTQYF. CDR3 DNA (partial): TGTGCCAGCAGTAACCACCCCGGCGGTAGCACAGATACG.

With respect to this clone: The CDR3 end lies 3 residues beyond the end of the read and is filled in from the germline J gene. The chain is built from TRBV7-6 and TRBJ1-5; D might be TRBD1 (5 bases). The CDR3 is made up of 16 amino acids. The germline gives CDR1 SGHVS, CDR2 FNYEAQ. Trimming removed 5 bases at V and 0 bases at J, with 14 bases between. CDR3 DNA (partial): TGTGCCAGCAGCCAAGGGGCAGGGAGTAGCAATCAGCCC. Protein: CASSQGAGSSNQP. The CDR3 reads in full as CASSQGAGSSNQPQHF.

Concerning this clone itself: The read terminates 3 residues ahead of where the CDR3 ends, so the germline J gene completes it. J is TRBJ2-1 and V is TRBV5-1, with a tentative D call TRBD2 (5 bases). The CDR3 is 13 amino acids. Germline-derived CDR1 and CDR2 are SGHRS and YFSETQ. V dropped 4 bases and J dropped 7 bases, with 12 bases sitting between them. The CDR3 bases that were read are TGCGCCAGCAGCCCGGGGTGGGGTAATGAG. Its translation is CASSPGWGNE. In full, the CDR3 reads CASSPGWGNEQFF.

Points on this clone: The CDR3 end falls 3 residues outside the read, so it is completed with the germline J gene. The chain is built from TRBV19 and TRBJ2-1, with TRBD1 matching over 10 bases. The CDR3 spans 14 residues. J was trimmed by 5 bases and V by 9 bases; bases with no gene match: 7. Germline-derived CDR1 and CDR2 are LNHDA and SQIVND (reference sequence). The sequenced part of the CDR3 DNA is TGTGCCAGAAAACGACAGGGGGCGAACAATGAG. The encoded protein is CARKRQGANNE. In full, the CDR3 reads CARKRQGANNEQFF.

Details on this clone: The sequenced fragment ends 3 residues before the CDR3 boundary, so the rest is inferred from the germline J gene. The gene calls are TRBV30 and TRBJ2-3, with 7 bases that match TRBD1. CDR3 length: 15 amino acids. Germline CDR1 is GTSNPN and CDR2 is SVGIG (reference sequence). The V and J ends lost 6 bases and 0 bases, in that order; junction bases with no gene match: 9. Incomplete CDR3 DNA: TGTGCCTGCTCCTCGACAGGGAGTAGCACAGATACG. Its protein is CACSSTGSSTDT. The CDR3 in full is CACSSTGSSTDTQYF.

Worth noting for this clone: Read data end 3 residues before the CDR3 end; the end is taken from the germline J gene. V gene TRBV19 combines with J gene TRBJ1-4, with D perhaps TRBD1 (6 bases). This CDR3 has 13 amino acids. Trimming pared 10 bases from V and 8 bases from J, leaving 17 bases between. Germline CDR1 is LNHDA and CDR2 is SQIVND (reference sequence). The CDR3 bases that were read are TGTGCCACGGGGGGCCCCCTCGGGGAAAAA. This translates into CATGGPLGEK. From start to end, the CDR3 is CATGGPLGEKLFF.